The 7 T cell receptor beta chains below come from one sample, sequenced in a study of T cell responses to AZD1222 COVID-19 vaccine. Using immunoSEQ multiplex PCR, the repertoire was profiled, and TCRdb retains in-frame clones only, with some absent. The sample shows roughly 120,000 clones, approximately 84% of them seen only once. Sequences were derived from peripheral blood, sampled on day 0 of AZD1222 vaccination. The receptors were gathered from an adult in good health.

This chain uses TRBV10-3 with TRBJ1-6, with 11 nucleotides matching TRBD1. CDR3 length: 14 residues. Looked up from germline, CDR1 is ENHRY and CDR2 is SYGVKD. V shed 5 bases and J 8 bases; nucleotides not matched to a gene: 2. The CDR3 here is CAISPGQGDSPLHF. The DNA for the CDR3 is TGTGCCATCAGTCCGGGACAGGGGGATTCACCCCTCCACTTT.

The chain couples TRBV5-4 to TRBJ2-7, with 7 nucleotides matching TRBD2. The V gene end was trimmed by 0 bases and the J gene end by 6 bases; junction bases not matched to a gene: 3. The germline gives CDR1 SGHNT, CDR2 YYREEE (reference sequence). The CDR3 covers 13 residues. The CDR3 nucleotides are TGTGCCAGCAGCTTGGGTGGCGGGAGCGAGCAGTACTTC. Protein sequence: CASSLGGGSEQYF.

The J gene is TRBJ2-1, the V gene TRBV20-1; TRBD2 aligns across 7 bases. Looked up from germline, CDR1 is DFQATT and CDR2 is SNEGSKA (reference sequence). The CDR3 extends over 11 amino acids. The junction had 2 bases not matched to a gene; V was cut back by 8 bases and J by 4 bases. CDR3 nucleotide sequence: TGCAGTACAGCGGGATACAATGAGCAGTTCTTC. It encodes CSTAGYNEQFF.

The chain recombines TRBV7-9 with TRBJ2-7; 7 positions agree with TRBD2. Trimming at V came to 6 bases and at J to 2 bases, leaving 4 bases not matched to a gene. CDR1 and CDR2 (germline): SEHNR, FQNEAQ (reference sequence). The CDR3 consists of 13 residues. The chain's CDR3 is CASSGGRAYEQYF. The CDR3 bases are TGTGCCAGCAGTGGCGGGAGAGCCTACGAGCAGTACTTC. The full variable domain, with the rest looked up from reference TRBV7-9 and TRBJ2-7, is DTGVSQNPRHKITKRGQNVTFRCDPISEHNRLYWYRQTLGQGPEFLTYFQNEAQLEKSRLLSDRFSAERPKGSFSTLEIQRTEQGDSAMYLCASSGGRAYEQYFGPGTRLTVT.

This clone turned up a few times. V is TRBV6-1 and J is TRBJ1-1; tentative D call: TRBD1 (6 bases). CDR1 is MNHNS, CDR2 SASEGT, per germline. The CDR3 loop spans 16 amino acids. The ends were cut back, 2 bases at V and 3 bases at J, with 16 bases in the middle. The CDR3: CASSEIIRGWDTEAFF. The CDR3 DNA follows: TGTGCCAGCAGTGAAATAATCAGGGGTTGGGACACTGAAGCTTTCTTT.

This chain links TRBV4-3 with TRBJ2-7; TRBD2 matches 10 bases. Germline loops: CDR1 LGHNA, CDR2 YSLEER. The CDR3 has 14 residues. V gave up 3 bases and J gave up 3 bases; unmatched junction bases: 2. The CDR3 region is CASSHLAGVYEQYF. CDR3 sequence (DNA): TGCGCCAGCAGCCACCTAGCGGGAGTCTACGAGCAGTACTTC.

The chain combines TRBV6-2 or TRBV6-3 with TRBJ2-7; the D gene is possibly TRBD2 (6 bases). The V gene's germline CDR1 is MNHEY and CDR2 SVGEGT. The CDR3 covers 14 residues. Trimming removed 2 bases at V and 3 bases at J, with 11 bases between. As DNA, the CDR3 is TGTGCCAGCAGTTACCGGGCGGGGCTCTACGAGCAGTACTTC. Protein sequence: CASSYRAGLYEQYF.